This T cell receptor beta chain appears in the sequencing data of a study of blood T cell repertoires in COVID-19. The assay was immunoSEQ multiplex PCR, and TCRdb's table has in-frame clones only and misses some. The sample lists about 250,000 clones; more than 75% were seen once. The CDR3 is 14 amino acids. Germline values: CDR1 SGHTA, CDR2 FQGNSA. V lost 5 bases to trimming and J lost 2 bases, with 10 bases between them. This sequence joins TRBV7-2 and TRBJ1-5; D not resolved. The TCR originated in a young man who had recovered from COVID-19. The sequencing input was PBMCs or T cells enriched from blood (not recorded which). CDR3 protein: CASSLRRGNQPQHF. The CDR3 DNA reads TGTGCCAGCAGCCTAAGACGGGGCAATCAGCCCCAGCATTTT. Full variable domain (outside the CDR3, taken from reference TRBV7-2 and TRBJ1-5): GAGVSQSPSNKVTEKGKDVELRCDPISGHTALYWYRQSLGQGLEFLIYFQGNSAPDKSGLPSDRFSAERTGGSVSTLTIQRTQQEDSAVYLCASSLRRGNQPQHFGDGTRLSIL.